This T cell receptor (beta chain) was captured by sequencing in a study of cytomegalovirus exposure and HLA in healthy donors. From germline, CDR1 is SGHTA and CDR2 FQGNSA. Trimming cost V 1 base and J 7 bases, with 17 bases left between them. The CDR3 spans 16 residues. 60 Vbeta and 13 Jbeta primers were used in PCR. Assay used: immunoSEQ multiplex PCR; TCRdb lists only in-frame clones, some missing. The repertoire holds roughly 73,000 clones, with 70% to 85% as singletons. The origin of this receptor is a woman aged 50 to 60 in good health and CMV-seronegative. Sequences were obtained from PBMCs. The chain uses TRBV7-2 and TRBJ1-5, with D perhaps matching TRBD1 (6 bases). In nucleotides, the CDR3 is TGTGCCAGCAGCTTAGTTTTCTCAGGGGCAGACCAGCCCCAGCATTTT. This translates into CASSLVFSGADQPQHF.